A single sample is the source of the 5 T cell receptor beta chains below, sequenced in a study of CD8 T cells in Susac syndrome. cDNA came from around 0.5 to 1 ug RNA primed by random hexamers. TCRdb reprocessed the immunoSEQ multiplex PCR reads with MiXCR, giving one entry per CDR3 protein. The sample includes about 160,000 distinct CDR3 sequences, approximately 94% of them seen just once. The specimen was CD4+ T cells from PBMCs. Source of these receptors: a human donor with multiple sclerosis.

The chain combines TRBV7-2 with TRBJ2-7; 7 bases map to TRBD2. Germline CDR1 SGHTA, CDR2 FQGNSA. The CDR3 has 12 amino acids. V lost 2 bases and J lost 11; bases outside the gene matches: 6. DNA of the CDR3: TGTGCCAGCAGCTTAAGTGGGCGGGAGAAGTACTTC. Its protein product is CASSLSGREKYF.

This chain joins TRBV19 and TRBJ2-6; D may match TRBD1 or TRBD2 (5 bases each). This CDR3 comprises 15 residues. With 3 bases removed from V and 0 bases from J, the gap between germline ends came to 6 bases. CDR1 LNHDA and CDR2 SQIVND come from the germline V gene (reference sequence). CDR3 loop: CASSMGRSGANVLTF. DNA of the CDR3: TGTGCCAGTAGTATGGGACGCTCTGGGGCCAACGTCCTGACTTTC.

This chain links TRBV7-9 with TRBJ2-7; D call uncertain. This CDR3 comprises 14 residues. Germline CDR1 is SEHNR and CDR2 is FQNEAQ (reference sequence). The V and J ends lost 2 bases and 0 bases respectively, with 8 bases between them. CDR3 nucleotide sequence: TGTGCCAGCAGCTTAAGCGCGGTCTCCTACGAGCAGTACTTC. It specifies CASSLSAVSYEQYF.

The chain couples TRBV2 to TRBJ1-2; D call uncertain. V lost 7 bases and J 4 bases, leaving 19 bases between the germline ends. The CDR3 contains 15 residues. Germline values: CDR1 SNHLY, CDR2 FYNNEI. The CDR3 loop reads CASIAVPLNTYGYTF. The CDR3 DNA reads as TGTGCCAGCATCGCGGTTCCCCTAAATACCTATGGCTACACCTTC.

V and J are TRBV3-1 and TRBJ1-1, with D perhaps matching TRBD1 (6 bases). The CDR3 has 14 amino acids. Germline V CDR1 and CDR2: LGHDT, YNNKEL (reference sequence). The V end lost 4 bases, the J end lost 7 bases, and 16 bases lay between the germline ends. CDR3 protein: CASSPPSGAREAFF. In nucleotides, the CDR3 is TGTGCCAGCAGCCCCCCCTCAGGGGCGCGTGAAGCTTTCTTT. Combining the CDR3 with reference TRBV3-1 and TRBJ1-1 gives the whole variable domain DTAVSQTPKYLVTQMGNDKSIKCEQNLGHDTMYWYKQDSKKFLKIMFSYNNKELIINETVPNRFSPKSPDKAHLNLHINSLELGDSAVYFCASSPPSGAREAFFGQGTRLTVV.